The next 3 T cell receptor beta chains were all read from a single sample in a study of type 1 regulatory T cells. These receptors are not linked to any known antigen. TCRdb re-analysed the reads in MiXCR, keeping a single row per CDR3 protein. The sample contains about 65,000 distinct CDR3 sequences, 49% of which appear only once. Source material: cultured non-Tr1 T cells, either the whole culture or a sorted T cell fraction (not recorded which). These receptors were obtained from a human donor in good health.

V and J are TRBV7-6 and TRBJ2-5, with TRBD2 as a possible D gene (5 bases). CDR1 and CDR2 from the germline V gene are SGHVS and FNYEAQ. CDR3 length equals 17 residues. V lost 5 bases to trimming and J lost 1 base, with 20 bases between them. The DNA of the CDR3 is TGTGCCAGCAGCACCACCGGATCCGGGATATTCCAAGAGACCCAGTACTTC. Protein sequence: CASSTTGSGIFQETQYF.

This clonotype appeared a few times. The genes are TRBV6-6 and TRBJ2-1, with D possibly TRBD1 on 6 matching bases. This CDR3 region has 17 residues. CDR1 is MNHNY, CDR2 SVGAGI, per germline (reference sequence). Trimming removed 4 bases from V and 6 bases from J, with 22 bases in between. CDR3 protein: CASSSITRQVVGNEQFF. The CDR3, as DNA: TGTGCCAGCAGTTCCATCACGAGACAGGTTGTTGGCAATGAGCAGTTCTTC.

This clonotype was recorded a few times. The chain joins TRBV6-1 to TRBJ1-2, with D unclear. The CDR3 is 11 residues long. Germline-derived CDR1 and CDR2 are MNHNS and SASEGT. The germline V and J ends were trimmed by 2 bases and 5 bases, with 3 bases remaining between them. The CDR3 is CASSEFYGYTF. The CDR3 DNA reads TGTGCCAGCAGTGAATTTTATGGCTACACCTTC.